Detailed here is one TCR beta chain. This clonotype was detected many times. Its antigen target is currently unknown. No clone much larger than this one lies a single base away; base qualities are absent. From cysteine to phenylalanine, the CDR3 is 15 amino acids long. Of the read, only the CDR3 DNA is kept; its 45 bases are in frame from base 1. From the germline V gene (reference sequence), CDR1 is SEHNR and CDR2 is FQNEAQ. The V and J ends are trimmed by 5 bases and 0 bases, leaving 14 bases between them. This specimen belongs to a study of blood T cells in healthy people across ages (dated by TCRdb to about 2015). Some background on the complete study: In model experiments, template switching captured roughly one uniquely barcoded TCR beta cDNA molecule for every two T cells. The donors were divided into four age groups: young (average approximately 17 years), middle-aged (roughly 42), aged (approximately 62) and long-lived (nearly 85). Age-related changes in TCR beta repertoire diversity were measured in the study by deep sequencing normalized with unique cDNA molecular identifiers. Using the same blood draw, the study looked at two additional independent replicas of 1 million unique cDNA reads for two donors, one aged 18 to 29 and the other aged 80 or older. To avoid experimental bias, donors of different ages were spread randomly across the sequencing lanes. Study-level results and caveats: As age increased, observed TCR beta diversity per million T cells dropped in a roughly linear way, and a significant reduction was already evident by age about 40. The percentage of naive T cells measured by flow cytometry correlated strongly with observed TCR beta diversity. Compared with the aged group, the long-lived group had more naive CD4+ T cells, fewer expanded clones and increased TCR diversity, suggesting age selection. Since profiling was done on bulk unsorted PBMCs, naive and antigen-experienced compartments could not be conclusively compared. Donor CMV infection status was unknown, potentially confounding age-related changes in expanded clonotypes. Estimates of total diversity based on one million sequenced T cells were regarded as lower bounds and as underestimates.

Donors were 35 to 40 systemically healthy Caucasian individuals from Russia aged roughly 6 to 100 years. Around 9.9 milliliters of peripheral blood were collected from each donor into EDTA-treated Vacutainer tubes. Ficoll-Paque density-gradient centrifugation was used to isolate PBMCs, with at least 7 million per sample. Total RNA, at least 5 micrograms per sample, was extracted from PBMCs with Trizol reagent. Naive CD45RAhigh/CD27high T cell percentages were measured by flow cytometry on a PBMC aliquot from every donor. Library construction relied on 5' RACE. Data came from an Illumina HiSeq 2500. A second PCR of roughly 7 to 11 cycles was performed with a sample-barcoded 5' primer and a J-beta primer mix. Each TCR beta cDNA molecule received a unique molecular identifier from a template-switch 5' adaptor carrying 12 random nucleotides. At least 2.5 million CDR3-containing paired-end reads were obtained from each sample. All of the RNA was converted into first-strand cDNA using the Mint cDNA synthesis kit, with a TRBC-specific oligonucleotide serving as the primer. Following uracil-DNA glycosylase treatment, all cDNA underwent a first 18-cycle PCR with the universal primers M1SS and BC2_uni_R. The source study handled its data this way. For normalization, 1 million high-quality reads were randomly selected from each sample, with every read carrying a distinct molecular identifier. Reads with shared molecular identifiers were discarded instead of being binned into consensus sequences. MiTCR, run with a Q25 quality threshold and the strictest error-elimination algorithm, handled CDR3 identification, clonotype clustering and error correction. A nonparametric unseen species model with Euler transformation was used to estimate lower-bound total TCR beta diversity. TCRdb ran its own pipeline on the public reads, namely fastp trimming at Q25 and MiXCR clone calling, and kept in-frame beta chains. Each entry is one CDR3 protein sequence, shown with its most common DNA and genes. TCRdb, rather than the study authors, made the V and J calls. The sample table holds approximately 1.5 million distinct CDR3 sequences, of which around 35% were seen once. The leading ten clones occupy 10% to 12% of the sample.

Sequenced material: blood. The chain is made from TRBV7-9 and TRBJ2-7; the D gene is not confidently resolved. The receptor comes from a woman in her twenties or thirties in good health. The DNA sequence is TGTGCCAGCAGCCCTCCGGACGGAAGCTCCTACGAGCAGTACTTC. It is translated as CASSPPDGSSYEQYF. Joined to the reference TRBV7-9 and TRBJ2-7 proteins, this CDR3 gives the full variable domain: DTGVSQNPRHKITKRGQNVTFRCDPISEHNRLYWYRQTLGQGPEFLTYFQNEAQLEKSRLLSDRFSAERPKGSFSTLEIQRTEQGDSAMYLCASSPPDGSSYEQYFGPGTRLTVT.